These 10 T cell receptor beta chains were all obtained from the same sample, sequenced in a study of CD8+CD57+ T cells in acquired aplastic anemia. TCR beta VDJ combinations and CDR3 sequences were profiled from genomic DNA. MiXCR was run by TCRdb on the reads, yielding one entry per CDR3 protein. Of 65,000 to 85,000 distinct CDR3 sequences in the sample, 45% to 60% were seen once. Sequenced sample: sorted CD4+, CD8+, or CD8+CD57+ T cells (not recorded which) from PBMCs. The receptors stem from a human donor in good health, serving as a control.

The chain joins TRBV2 to TRBJ2-1, with D perhaps matching TRBD1 or TRBD2 (5 bases each). This CDR3 comprises 14 residues. V lost 5 bases and J lost 7, with 15 bases in between. CDR1 and CDR2 from the germline V gene are SNHLY and FYNNEI. The CDR3, as DNA: TGTGCCAGCAGTTTCTCTGGGGCGGGTAATGAGCAGTTCTTC. It yields the protein CASSFSGAGNEQFF.

This chain uses TRBV11-1 with TRBJ1-5; 8 nucleotides agree with TRBD1. Germline lookup yields CDR1 SGHAT and CDR2 FQDESV (reference sequence). Losses at the gene ends were 0 bases for V and 3 bases for J; bases not matched to a gene: 4. The CDR3 totals 16 residues. CDR3 DNA sequence: TGTGCCAGCAGCTTAGCCACAGGGGGTAACAATCAGCCCCAGCATTTT. Its translation: CASSLATGGNNQPQHF.

CDR3 coding DNA: TGTGCCAGCAGCTTAGTCCGTGAAGAGACCCAGTACTTC. Translating gives CASSLVREETQYF. This chain links TRBV7-9 with TRBJ2-5; D gene ambiguous. The CDR3 is made up of 13 amino acids. Deletions cut 1 base from V and 3 bases from J, with 6 bases between. The V gene's germline CDR1 is SEHNR and CDR2 FQNEAQ (reference sequence).

This chain connects TRBV7-2 to TRBJ2-5, with a tentative D call TRBD2 (6 bases). The CDR3 extends over 13 amino acids. V shed 4 bases and J shed 5 bases, with 11 bases lying between them. CDR1 SGHTA and CDR2 FQGNSA come from the germline V gene. The CDR3 DNA is TGTGCCAGCAGCTCACCGGGACTGGAGACCCAGTACTTC. Translation gives CASSSPGLETQYF.

This sequence joins TRBV24-1 and TRBJ2-3, with D perhaps matching TRBD2 (5 bases). This CDR3 spans 14 amino acids. Looked up from germline, CDR1 is KGHDR and CDR2 is SFDVKD. Trimming pared 4 bases from V and 6 bases from J, leaving 13 bases between. CDR3 coding DNA: TGTGCCACCAGTGACGCGAGGGTTAGGGATACGCAGTATTTT. Amino acid sequence: CATSDARVRDTQYF.

This clonotype was counted at least ten times. This chain links TRBV20-1 with TRBJ2-1; 7 bases fit TRBD2. The CDR3 is made up of 16 amino acids. The germline V gene has CDR1 DFQATT and CDR2 SNEGSKA (reference sequence). The ends lost 3 bases at V and 0 bases at J; junction bases unmatched: 8. The DNA for the CDR3 is TGCAGTGCTAGGGCCCGGGACTATTACTCCTACAATGAGCAGTTCTTC. Protein: CSARARDYYSYNEQFF.

As concerns this clonotype: A junction end diverges from the germline sequence, so it may reflect a read error. The V and J genes are TRBV20-1 and TRBJ2-7; possibly TRBD2 for D (5 bases). The CDR3 is 15 amino acids. The germline gives CDR1 DFQATT, CDR2 SNEGSKA (reference sequence). Here the CDR3 DNA reads TGCAGCGCTAGAGTGGAAGAAGCGGACTCCTACGAGCAGTACTTC. Protein: CSARVEEADSYEQYF.

This clonotype rates as medium-sized. The V and J genes are TRBV29-1 and TRBJ2-7; 7 bases map to TRBD1. CDR1 and CDR2 from the germline V gene are SQVTM and ANQGSEA. V lost 6 bases to trimming and J lost 4 bases; unmatched junction nucleotides: 6. The CDR3 covers 12 residues. The CDR3 here is CSVGQDYYEQYF. The CDR3 DNA reads as TGCAGCGTCGGACAGGATTATTACGAGCAGTACTTC.

The rearrangement joins TRBV20-1 to TRBJ2-3; 7 bases align to TRBD1. Germline CDR1 and CDR2: DFQATT and SNEGSKA (reference sequence). V lost 2 bases and J lost 3; bases outside the gene matches: 2. The CDR3 is 13 residues long. CDR3: CSARPGGTDTQYF. CDR3 DNA sequence: TGCAGTGCTAGACCAGGGGGTACAGATACGCAGTATTTT.

The rearrangement uses TRBV6-1 and TRBJ2-5; 9 bases line up with TRBD2. Trimming at V came to 2 bases and at J to 5 bases, leaving 9 bases not matched to a gene. The CDR3 sequence is 16 residues long. Germline CDR1 reads MNHNS; CDR2 reads SASEGT. The CDR3 region is CASSEFSGGSGETQYF. Written as DNA, the CDR3 is TGTGCCAGCAGTGAATTCAGCGGGGGGTCAGGGGAGACCCAGTACTTC.